This TCR beta chain was sequenced in a study of blood T cell repertoires in COVID-19. Background on the study: From the United States, Italy and Spain came samples of acute and convalescent COVID-19.

TCRdb's copy holds only in-frame clones and misses some; the assay was immunoSEQ multiplex PCR. The sample consists of about 160,000 clones, around 80% of them appearing once. The germline V gene encodes CDR1 SGHNT and CDR2 YENEEA. This CDR3 contains 13 residues. Trimming removed 5 bases at V and 5 bases at J, with 9 bases between. V gene TRBV11-3 combines with J gene TRBJ1-4; D ambiguous. This sequence was found in an elderly woman with active or convalescent COVID-19. The sequencing sample was made of peripheral blood. CDR3 in DNA: TGTGCCAGCAGCCAACAGCAAAATGAAAAACTGTTTTTT. This encodes CASSQQQNEKLFF.